The 13 T cell receptor beta chains below all came from one sample that was sequenced in a study of T cells in Graves' hyperthyroidism and ophthalmopathy. From RNA transcripts, TCR beta CDR3 regions were amplified. With the HTBI primer set, the TCR CDR3 went through a first round of RT-PCR. TCRdb independently ran MiXCR on the multiplex PCR reads; one entry per CDR3 protein. The table has hundreds of thousands of distinct CDR3 sequences, roughly 14% seen once. Specimen: blood. The source of these receptors is a woman aged 40 to 50 with Graves' ophthalmopathy.

This chain's CDR3 is CASSEQGRENTIYF. The CDR3 DNA reads as TGTGCCAGCAGTGAACAGGGGCGGGAAAACACCATATATTTT. This chain uses TRBV6-1 with TRBJ1-3, with D perhaps TRBD1 (6 bases). CDR1 is MNHNS, CDR2 SASEGT, per germline. V was shortened by 2 bases and J by 6 bases, with 11 bases between the two germline ends. The length of the CDR3 is 14 residues.

On this clonotype itself: Just one base apart from a much larger clone, this may be a read error. The chain carries TRBV6-2 or TRBV6-3 and TRBJ1-1; D gene ambiguous. The V end was cut by 4 bases, the J end by 3 bases, with 12 bases between. The length of the CDR3 is 14 residues. The germline gives CDR1 MNHEY, CDR2 SVGEGT. The CDR3 here is CASSSRGMDTEAFF. CDR3 sequence (DNA): TGTGCCAGCAGTTCCCGAGGGATGGACACTGAAGCTTTCTTT.

Ten or more counts support this clonotype. The chain is built from TRBV20-1 and TRBJ2-5, with D unclear. CDR3 size: 10 residues. In germline, CDR1 is DFQATT, CDR2 SNEGSKA (reference sequence). V was cut by 5 bases and J by 4 bases, with 5 bases left in between. The CDR3 sequence: CSAHRETQYF. As DNA, the CDR3 is TGCAGTGCTCATCGAGAGACCCAGTACTTC.

CDR3 sequence (DNA): TGTGCCAGCAGTTACCCCTTAACTAGCGGGAGTGCCCACCTATACGAGCAGTACTTC. It is translated as CASSYPLTSGSAHLYEQYF. V is TRBV6-2 or TRBV6-3 and J is TRBJ2-7; 11 nucleotides align to TRBD2. Germline assignment: CDR1 MNHEY and CDR2 SVGEGT. The CDR3 extends over 19 amino acids. V lost 2 bases, J lost 4 bases, and 16 bases stayed unmatched.

This clonotype was observed at least ten times. The chain couples TRBV12-3 or TRBV12-4 to TRBJ2-2; D is uncertain. The CDR3 contains 13 residues. V gave up 1 base and J gave up 6 bases, with 6 bases separating them. CDR3 in DNA: TGTGCCAGCAGTTTAGGGGGTCCCGGGGAGCTGTTTTTT. Translation gives CASSLGGPGELFF.

In this sample, this clonotype turned up many times. The V and J genes are TRBV7-2 and TRBJ1-1; D remains ambiguous. From germline, CDR1 is SGHTA and CDR2 FQGNSA. Trimming cost V 6 bases and J 1 base, with 12 bases left between them. The CDR3 consists of 14 residues. CDR3 coding DNA: TGTGCCAGCAGTCCTAGGGTGGGGAACACTGAAGCTTTCTTT. This gives the protein CASSPRVGNTEAFF. Drawing the rest from reference TRBV7-2 and TRBJ1-1, the complete variable domain is GAGVSQSPSNKVTEKGKDVELRCDPISGHTALYWYRQSLGQGLEFLIYFQGNSAPDKSGLPSDRFSAERTGGSVSTLTIQRTQQEDSAVYLCASSPRVGNTEAFFGQGTRLTVV.

The chain employs TRBV29-1 and TRBJ2-3; 8 bases fit TRBD2. Germline CDR1 and CDR2: SQVTM and ANQGSEA. This CDR3 is 16 amino acids long. The V segment lost 3 bases and the J segment 0 bases; nucleotides outside the gene matches: 8. Here the CDR3 DNA reads TGCAGCGTTGATATGGTAGCGGGGTCTAGCACAGATACGCAGTATTTT. The encoded protein is CSVDMVAGSSTDTQYF.

The V gene is TRBV7-3, the J gene TRBJ1-1; no clear D. V shed 5 bases and J shed 0 bases, with 10 bases lying between them. The germline V gene has CDR1 SGHTA and CDR2 FQGTGA. The CDR3 is 14 amino acids. CDR3 DNA sequence: TGTGCCAGCAGCGCCCAGCCGGTGAACACTGAAGCTTTCTTT. Its protein product is CASSAQPVNTEAFF.

This clonotype was detected many times. The rearrangement joins TRBV19 to TRBJ2-5; 8 nucleotides agree with TRBD2. This CDR3 spans 18 amino acids. CDR1 LNHDA and CDR2 SQIVND come from the germline V gene (reference sequence). J gave up 5 bases and V 3 bases, and 17 bases lay outside the gene matches. The CDR3 protein is CASSIRRLSGTTGETQYF. The CDR3, as DNA: TGTGCCAGTAGTATCCGCCGACTTAGCGGGACAACTGGGGAGACCCAGTACTTC.

This clonotype was observed many times. The CDR3 region is CASGRTEDQETQYF. Written as DNA, the CDR3 is TGTGCCAGCGGCCGGACGGAAGACCAAGAGACCCAGTACTTC. The rearrangement uses TRBV28 and TRBJ2-5; no clear D. The CDR3 length is 14 residues. V was pared by 8 bases and J by 0 bases, with 13 bases between. The V gene's germline CDR1 is MDHEN and CDR2 SYDVKM.

This clonotype was counted at least ten times. The V gene is TRBV9, the J gene TRBJ2-2, with D perhaps TRBD2 (5 bases). The CDR3 consists of 15 residues. The V end lost 3 bases, the J end lost 1 base, and 10 bases lay between the germline ends. In germline, CDR1 is SGDLS, CDR2 YYNGEE. This CDR3 is CASSARAGNTGELFF. CDR3 nucleotide sequence: TGTGCCAGCAGCGCGAGGGCCGGGAACACCGGGGAGCTGTTTTTT.

This clonotype appeared once. The V call is TRBV28, the J call TRBJ2-7; 8 nucleotides line up with TRBD2. V lost 6 bases and J lost 6; bases outside the gene matches: 10. CDR3 length: 14 residues. Germline CDR1 and CDR2: MDHEN and SYDVKM. In DNA form, the CDR3 reads TGTGCCAGCAGCAATGGAGGCCTAGCGGGCGAGCAGTACTTC. It codes for CASSNGGLAGEQYF. Full variable domain (outside the CDR3, taken from reference TRBV28 and TRBJ2-7): DVKVTQSSRYLVKRTGEKVFLECVQDMDHENMFWYRQDPGLGLRLIYFSYDVKMKEKGDIPEGYSVSREKKERFSLILESASTNQTSMYLCASSNGGLAGEQYFGPGTRLTVT.

V and J are TRBV30 and TRBJ2-2; TRBD2 agrees at 11 bases. Germline-derived CDR1 and CDR2 are GTSNPN and SVGIG (reference sequence). CDR3 size: 15 residues. Trimming took 4 bases from V and 6 from J; bases not matched to a gene: 7. In DNA form, the CDR3 reads TGTGCCTGGACCCACGCACTAGCGGGAGCCGGGGAGCTGTTTTTT. Translating gives CAWTHALAGAGELFF.